Detailed here is one T cell receptor beta chain. As yet, its antigen is unknown. The germline gene is not matched at one end of the junction; a read error may be the cause. The sample comes from a study of tumor-infiltrating lymphocytes in primary liver carcinoma. This CDR3 is built from 15 residues. Germline loops: CDR1 SGHAT, CDR2 FQNNGV. Study findings and constraints: The study found tumor-adjacent and tumor-blood pairs overlapped less than tumor region pairs.

TCR beta cDNA was made from 400 to 500 ng total RNA with a constant-region primer. TCR beta libraries came from three nested multiplex PCR rounds using slightly modified ARM-PCR. The first two PCR rounds used TRBV1-TRBV30 primers with a Cbeta primer, approximately 10 cycles each. Each CDR3 protein is one row after TCRdb ran MiXCR on the multiplex PCR reads. This table holds approximately 80,000 distinct CDR3 sequences, roughly 71% found once. Unsorted bulk tissue, about 19-30 mg of it, served as the source for co-extraction of RNA and DNA. The TCR was taken from a man aged 35-49 years with primary liver carcinoma and hepatitis B virus infection. This chain uses TRBV11-2 with TRBJ1-5; 9 bases fit TRBD1. Sequencing was performed on tumor-adjacent normal liver tissue. The CDR3 reads CASSPDRGSSQPQQF. The DNA of the CDR3 is TGTGCCAGCAGCCCGGACAGGGGTAGTAGTCAGCCCCAGCAGTTT.